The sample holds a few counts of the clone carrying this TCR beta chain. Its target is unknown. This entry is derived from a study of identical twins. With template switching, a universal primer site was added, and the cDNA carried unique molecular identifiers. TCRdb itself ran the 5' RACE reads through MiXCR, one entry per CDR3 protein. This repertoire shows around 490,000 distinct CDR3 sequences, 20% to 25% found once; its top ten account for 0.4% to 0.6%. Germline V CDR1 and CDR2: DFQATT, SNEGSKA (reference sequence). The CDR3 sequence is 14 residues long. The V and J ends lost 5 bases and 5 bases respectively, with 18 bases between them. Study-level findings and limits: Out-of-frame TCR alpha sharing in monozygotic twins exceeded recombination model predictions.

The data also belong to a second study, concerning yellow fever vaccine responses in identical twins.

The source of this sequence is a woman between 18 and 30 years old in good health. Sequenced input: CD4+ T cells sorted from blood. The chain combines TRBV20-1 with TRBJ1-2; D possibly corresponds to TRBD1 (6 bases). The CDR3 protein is CSASPGGGPYGYTF. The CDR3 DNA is TGCAGTGCTTCACCCGGGGGGGGCCCTTATGGCTACACCTTC.